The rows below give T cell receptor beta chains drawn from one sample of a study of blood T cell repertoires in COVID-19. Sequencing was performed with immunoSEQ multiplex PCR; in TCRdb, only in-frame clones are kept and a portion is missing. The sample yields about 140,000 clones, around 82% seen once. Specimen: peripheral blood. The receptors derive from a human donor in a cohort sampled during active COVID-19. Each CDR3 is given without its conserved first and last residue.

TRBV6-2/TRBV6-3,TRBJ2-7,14,ASSYSGRGPTYEQY
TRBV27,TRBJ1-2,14,ASSLAPTGVNYGYT
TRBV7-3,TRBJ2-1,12,ASSPRTGINEQF
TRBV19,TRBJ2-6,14,ASSPGDRSGANVLT
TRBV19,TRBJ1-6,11,ASSSRGGSPLH
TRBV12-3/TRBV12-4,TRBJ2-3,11,ASSLAASGAQY
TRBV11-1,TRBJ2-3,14,ASSLEAPGPTDTQY
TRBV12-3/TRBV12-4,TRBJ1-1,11,ASSPGMNTEAF
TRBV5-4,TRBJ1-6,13,ASSPRQGAGSPLH
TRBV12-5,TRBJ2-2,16,ASGTGLAGAGDAGELF
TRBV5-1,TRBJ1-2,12,ASSLGQGFSGYT
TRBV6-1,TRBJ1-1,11,ASSDRGITEAF
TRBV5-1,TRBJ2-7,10,ASSLVPDEQY
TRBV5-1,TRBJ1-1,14,ASRPLGAREHTEAF
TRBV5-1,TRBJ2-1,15,ASSLVLQRGGQNEQF
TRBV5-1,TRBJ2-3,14,ASSSLGGSATDTQY
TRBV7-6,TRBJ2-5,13,ASSFWTSGQETQY
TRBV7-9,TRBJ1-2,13,ASSQLGGANYGYT
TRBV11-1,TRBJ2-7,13,ASSLHRLSSYEQY
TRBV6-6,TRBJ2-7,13,ASSSGTGKGDEQY
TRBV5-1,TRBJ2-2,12,ASSQGGAAGELF
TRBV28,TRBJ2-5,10,ASRTVQETQY
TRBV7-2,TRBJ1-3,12,ASSLAPPGNTIY
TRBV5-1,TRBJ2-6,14,ASSLEPGQGSNVLT
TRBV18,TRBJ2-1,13,ASSRLGGIYNEQF
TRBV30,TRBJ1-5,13,AWSRKGEGNQPQH
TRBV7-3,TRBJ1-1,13,ASSPGQVMNTEAF
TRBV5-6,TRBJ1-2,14,ASSLNPTEQAYGYT
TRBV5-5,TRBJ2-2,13,ASSLGARNTGELF
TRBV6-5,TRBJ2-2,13,ASSRDRGAAGELF
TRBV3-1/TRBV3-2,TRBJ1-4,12,ASSPGTGNEKLF
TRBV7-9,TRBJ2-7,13,ASLLTLGSGGEQY
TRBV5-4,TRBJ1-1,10,ASSPRDTEAF
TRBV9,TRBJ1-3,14,ASSERGSSSGNTIY
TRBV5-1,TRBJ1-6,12,ASSWGQNNSPLH
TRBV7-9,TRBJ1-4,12,ASSPRQGYEKLF
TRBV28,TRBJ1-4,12,ASTPGSGSEKLF
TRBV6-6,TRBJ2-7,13,ASSLRDRGPYEQY
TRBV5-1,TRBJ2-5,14,ASSGGARNVGETQY
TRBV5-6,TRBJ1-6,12,ASSWGGPNSPLH
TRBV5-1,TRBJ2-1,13,ASSSGIAGGEEQF
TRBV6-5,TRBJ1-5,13,ASIGTLYSNQPQH